The 5 T cell receptor beta chains below were found in one sample sequenced in a study of shared clonotypes between healthy human individuals. Method: immunoSEQ multiplex PCR; TCRdb's copy keeps in-frame clones and lacks some. Among over 750,000 clones listed, 96% were seen once. As defined, naive CD8 cells were CD45RO-negative and positively selected for CCR7, with terminally differentiated effector memory CD45RA+ cells excluded. Source material: naive CD8+ T cells sorted from blood. The source is a man in his thirties or forties in good health.

V is TRBV27 and J is TRBJ1-4; the match to TRBD1 covers 7 bases. In germline, CDR1 is MNHEY, CDR2 SMNVEV (reference sequence). Losses at the gene ends were 7 bases for V and 3 bases for J; bases not matched to a gene: 11. The CDR3 is 16 amino acids. The CDR3 spells CASTTNRDSSNEKLFF. For the CDR3, the DNA is TGTGCCAGCACTACCAATAGGGACAGCTCTAATGAAAAACTGTTTTTT.

The V and J genes are TRBV29-1 and TRBJ2-1, with a possible D match to TRBD2 (7 bases). The V end was cut by 5 bases, the J end by 0 bases, with 14 bases between. The CDR3 contains 15 residues. Germline V gene sequence: CDR1 SQVTM, CDR2 ANQGSEA. Here the CDR3 DNA reads TGCAGCGTTATGGGGGGGCCCAGCTCCTACAATGAGCAGTTCTTC. Encoded protein: CSVMGGPSSYNEQFF.

V is TRBV7-6 and J is TRBJ1-5; possibly TRBD1 for D (6 bases). CDR1 and CDR2 from the germline V gene are SGHVS and FNYEAQ. Between the trimmed V and J ends, which lost 4 bases and 0 bases, there was a span of 22 bases. The CDR3 runs 19 residues. The CDR3 loop reads CASSSHRVQGFDSNQPQHF. In DNA form, the CDR3 reads TGTGCCAGCAGCTCCCACAGGGTTCAGGGATTTGATAGCAATCAGCCCCAGCATTTT.

This chain's CDR3 is CSVEEVGAGQETQYF. The DNA for the CDR3 is TGCAGCGTTGAAGAAGTTGGGGCAGGGCAGGAGACCCAGTACTTC. This sequence joins TRBV29-1 and TRBJ2-5; perhaps TRBD1 as D (5 bases). Trimming took off 0 bases at V and 5 bases at J, with 16 bases between the two ends. The CDR3 totals 15 residues. The germline V gene encodes CDR1 SQVTM and CDR2 ANQGSEA.

This clone was counted only a few times. The V call is TRBV27, the J call TRBJ1-1, with a possible D match to TRBD1 (5 bases). This CDR3 has 14 residues. V was trimmed by 3 bases and J by 4 bases, leaving 12 bases between them. The germline CDR1 and CDR2 sequences are MNHEY and SMNVEV (reference sequence). The CDR3 coding sequence is TGTGCCAGCAGTTTTTTCGGGGCGGGCACTGAAGCTTTCTTT. Protein product: CASSFFGAGTEAFF.